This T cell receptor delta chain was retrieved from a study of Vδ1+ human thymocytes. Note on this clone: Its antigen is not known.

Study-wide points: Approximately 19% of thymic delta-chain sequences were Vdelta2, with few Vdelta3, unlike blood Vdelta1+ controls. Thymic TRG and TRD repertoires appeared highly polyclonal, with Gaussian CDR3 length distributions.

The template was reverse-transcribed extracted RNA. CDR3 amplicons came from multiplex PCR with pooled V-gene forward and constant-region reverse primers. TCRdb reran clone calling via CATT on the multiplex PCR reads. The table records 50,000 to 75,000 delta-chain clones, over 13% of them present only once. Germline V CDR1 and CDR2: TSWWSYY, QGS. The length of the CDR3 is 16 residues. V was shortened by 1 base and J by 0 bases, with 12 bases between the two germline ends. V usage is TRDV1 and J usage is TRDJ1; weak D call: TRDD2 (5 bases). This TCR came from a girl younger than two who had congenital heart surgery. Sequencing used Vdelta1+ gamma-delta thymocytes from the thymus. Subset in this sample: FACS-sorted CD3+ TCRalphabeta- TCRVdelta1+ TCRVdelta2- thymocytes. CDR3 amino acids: CALGEHPPTHTDKLIF. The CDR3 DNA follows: TGTGCTCTTGGGGAACATCCGCCTACTCACACCGATAAACTCATCTTT.